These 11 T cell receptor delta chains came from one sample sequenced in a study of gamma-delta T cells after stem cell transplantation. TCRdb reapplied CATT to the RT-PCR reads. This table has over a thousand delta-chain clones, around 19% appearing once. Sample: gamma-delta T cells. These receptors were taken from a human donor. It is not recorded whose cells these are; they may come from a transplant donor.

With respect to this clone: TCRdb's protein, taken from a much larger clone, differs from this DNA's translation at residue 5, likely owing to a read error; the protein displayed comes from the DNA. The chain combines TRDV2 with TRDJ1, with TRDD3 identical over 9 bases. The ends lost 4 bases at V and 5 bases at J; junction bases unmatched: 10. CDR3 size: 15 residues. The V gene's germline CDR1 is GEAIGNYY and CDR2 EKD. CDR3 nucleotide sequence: TGTGCCTGTGATGCTCTTAGTACTGGGGGAGATAAACTCATCTTT. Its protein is CACDALSTGGDKLIF.

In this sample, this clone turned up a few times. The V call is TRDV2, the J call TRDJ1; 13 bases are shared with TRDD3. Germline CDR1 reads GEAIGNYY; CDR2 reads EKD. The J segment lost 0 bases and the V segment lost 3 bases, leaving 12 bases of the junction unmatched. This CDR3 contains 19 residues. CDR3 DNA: TGTGCCTGTGACGGACTGGGGGATACGCTGATTCAACACACCGATAAACTCATCTTT. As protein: CACDGLGDTLIQHTDKLIF.

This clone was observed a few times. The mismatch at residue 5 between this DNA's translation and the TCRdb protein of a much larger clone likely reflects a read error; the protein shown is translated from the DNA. CDR3 nucleotides: TGTGCCTGTGACAAGGCGGGCTTTCCTACTGGGGCTTATGGCGATAAACTCATCTTT. This gives the protein CACDKAGFPTGAYGDKLIF. The chain employs TRDV2 and TRDJ1; either TRDD2 or TRDD3 may supply D (7 bases each). This CDR3 contains 19 residues. CDR1 and CDR2 (germline): GEAIGNYY, EKD. Trimming stripped 2 bases from V and 4 bases from J, with 28 bases between.

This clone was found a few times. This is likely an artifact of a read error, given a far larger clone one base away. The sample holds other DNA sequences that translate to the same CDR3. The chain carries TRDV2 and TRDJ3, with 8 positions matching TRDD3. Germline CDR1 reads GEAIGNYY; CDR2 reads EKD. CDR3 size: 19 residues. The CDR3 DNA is TGTGCCTGTGACGTTTCTGGGGGACCGAGCTCCTGGGACACACGACAGATGTTTTTC. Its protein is CACDVSGGPSSWDTRQMFF.

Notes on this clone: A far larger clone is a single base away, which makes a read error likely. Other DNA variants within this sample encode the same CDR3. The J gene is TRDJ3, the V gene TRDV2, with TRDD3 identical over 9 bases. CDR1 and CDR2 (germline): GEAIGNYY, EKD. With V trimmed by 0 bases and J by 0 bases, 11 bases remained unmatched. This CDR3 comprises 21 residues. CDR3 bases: TGTGCCTGTGACACCGCCCCCCTGGGGGATCCGAGCTCCTGGGACACCCGACAGATGTTTTTC. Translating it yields CACDTAPLGDPSSWDTRQMFF.

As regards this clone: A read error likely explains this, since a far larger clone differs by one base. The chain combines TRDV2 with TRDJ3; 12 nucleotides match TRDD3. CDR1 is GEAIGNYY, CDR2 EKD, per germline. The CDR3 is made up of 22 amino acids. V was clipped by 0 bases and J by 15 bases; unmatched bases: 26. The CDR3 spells CACDTVLLGDTEGEGVDQQMFF. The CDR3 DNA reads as TGTGCCTGTGACACCGTCCTACTGGGGGATACTGAGGGCGAGGGTGTGGACCAACAGATGTTTTTC.

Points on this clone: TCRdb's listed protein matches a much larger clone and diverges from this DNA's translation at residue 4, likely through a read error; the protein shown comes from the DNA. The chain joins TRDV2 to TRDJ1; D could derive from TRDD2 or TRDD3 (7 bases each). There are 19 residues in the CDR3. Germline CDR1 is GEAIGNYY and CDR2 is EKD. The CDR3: CACNTAGFPTGAYGDKLIF. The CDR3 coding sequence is TGTGCCTGTAACACGGCGGGCTTTCCTACTGGGGCTTATGGCGATAAACTCATCTTT.

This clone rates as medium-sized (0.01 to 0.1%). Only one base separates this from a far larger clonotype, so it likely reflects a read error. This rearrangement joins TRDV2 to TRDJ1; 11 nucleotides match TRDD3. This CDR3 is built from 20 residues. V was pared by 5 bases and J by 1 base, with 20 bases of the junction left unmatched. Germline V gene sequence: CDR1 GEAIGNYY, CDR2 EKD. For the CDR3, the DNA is TGTGCCTGTGGCTTGATGTCGGCGGGGCTGGGGGATACATCCACCGATAAACTCATCTTT. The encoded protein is CACGLMSAGLGDTSTDKLIF.

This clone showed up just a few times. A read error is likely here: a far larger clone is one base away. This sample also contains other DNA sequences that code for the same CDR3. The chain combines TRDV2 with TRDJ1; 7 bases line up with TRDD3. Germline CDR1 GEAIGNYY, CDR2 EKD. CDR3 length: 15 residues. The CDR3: CACDTWGRNTDKLIF. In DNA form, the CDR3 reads TGTGCCTGTGACACCTGGGGGAGAAACACCGATAAACTCATCTTC.

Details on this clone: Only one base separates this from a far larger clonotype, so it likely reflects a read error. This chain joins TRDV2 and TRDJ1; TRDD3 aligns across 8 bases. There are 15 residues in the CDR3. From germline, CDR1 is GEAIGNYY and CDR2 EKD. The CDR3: CACDTLGAPTGKLIF. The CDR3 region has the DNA TGTGCCTGTGACACACTGGGGGCCCCTACCGGTAAACTCATCTTT.

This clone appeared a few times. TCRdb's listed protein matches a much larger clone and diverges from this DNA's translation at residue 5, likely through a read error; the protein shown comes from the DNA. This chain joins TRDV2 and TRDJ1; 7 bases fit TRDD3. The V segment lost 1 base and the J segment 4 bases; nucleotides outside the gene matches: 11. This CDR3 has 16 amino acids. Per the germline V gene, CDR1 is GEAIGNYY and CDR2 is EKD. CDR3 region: CACDTIGGRGDDKLIF. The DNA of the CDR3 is TGTGCCTGTGACACGATTGGGGGACGAGGGGACGATAAACTCATCTTT.